The 17 T cell receptor beta chains in this list originate from one sample, sequenced in a study of Graves' ophthalmopathy and Graves' hyperthyroidism. TCR beta CDR3 regions were amplified from RNA transcripts. Second-round multiplex PCR came after a first-round RT-PCR that employed HTBI primers. MiXCR was run by TCRdb on the multiplex PCR reads, yielding one entry per CDR3 protein. The sample holds over a million distinct CDR3 sequences, about 36% seen once. The sample was peripheral blood or thyroid tissue (not recorded which). These TCRs come from an adult man with Graves' hyperthyroidism.

A remark on this clonotype: A read error is possible here, since a much larger clone lies one base away. The chain is built from TRBV5-5 and TRBJ2-5; 7 nucleotides agree with TRBD1. The CDR3 runs to 16 residues. CDR1 and CDR2 (germline): SGHKS, YYEKEE (reference sequence). The CDR3: CAGSTSSQGVRETQYF. CDR3 coding DNA: TGTGCCGGCAGCACGAGTAGCCAGGGGGTCCGGGAGACCCAGTACTTC.

The chain joins TRBV7-9 to TRBJ2-5; 8 bases fit TRBD2. Per the germline V gene, CDR1 is SEHNR and CDR2 is FQNEAQ (reference sequence). Trimming took 2 bases from V and 4 from J; bases not matched to a gene: 9. There are 16 residues in the CDR3. The CDR3 reads CASSLFGAGVGETQYF. The DNA of the CDR3 is TGTGCCAGCAGCTTATTTGGAGCGGGGGTAGGAGAGACCCAGTACTTC.

This chain connects TRBV29-1 to TRBJ1-1; 7 bases line up with TRBD1. This CDR3 is built from 11 residues. Trimming removed 1 base from V and 11 bases from J; junction bases left unmatched: 4. Per the germline V gene, CDR1 is SQVTM and CDR2 is ANQGSEA. Here the CDR3 reads CSVEASTGAFF. In nucleotides, the CDR3 is TGCAGCGTTGAAGCATCGACAGGGGCTTTCTTT.

The gene calls are TRBV3-1 and TRBJ1-1, with D maybe TRBD1 (5 bases). Germline-derived CDR1 and CDR2 are LGHDT and YNNKEL (reference sequence). The CDR3 is 18 residues long. Between the trimmed V and J ends, which lost 0 bases and 0 bases, there was a span of 17 bases. The CDR3 bases are TGTGCCAGCAGCCAAGATCTTTCCCGGGGCAGGGTGAACACTGAAGCTTTCTTT. This sequence encodes CASSQDLSRGRVNTEAFF.

This clonotype came up many times. The V call is TRBV19, the J call TRBJ1-5; 8 nucleotides agree with TRBD1. V lost 6 bases to trimming and J lost 1 base; unmatched junction nucleotides: 5. Germline lookup yields CDR1 LNHDA and CDR2 SQIVND (reference sequence). The CDR3 has 15 amino acids. This CDR3 is CASSTQGVSNQPQHF. As DNA, the CDR3 is TGTGCCAGTAGCACACAGGGGGTAAGCAATCAGCCCCAGCATTTT.

This clonotype has at least ten counts. V is TRBV29-1 and J is TRBJ1-1; D not certain. The CDR3 totals 14 residues. Deletions cut 0 bases from V and 6 bases from J, with 14 bases between. CDR1 SQVTM and CDR2 ANQGSEA come from the germline V gene. The CDR3 is CSVEDQEVLPEAFF. The CDR3 region has the DNA TGCAGCGTTGAAGATCAAGAGGTCCTTCCTGAAGCTTTCTTT.

The rearrangement uses TRBV19 and TRBJ1-1; D is ambiguous. Trimming removed 0 bases from V and 0 bases from J, with 17 bases in between. The CDR3 is 18 amino acids. Germline V gene lookup returns CDR1 LNHDA and CDR2 SQIVND (reference sequence). The CDR3 here is CASSIDRFFPGMNTEAFF. The CDR3 nucleotides read TGTGCCAGTAGTATAGATCGTTTTTTTCCAGGCATGAACACTGAAGCTTTCTTT.

The sample holds a few counts of this clonotype. The chain joins TRBV28 to TRBJ2-7; 7 nucleotides match TRBD1. V trimming: 6 bases; J trimming: 1 base; junction bases outside the gene matches: 6. Germline V gene lookup returns CDR1 MDHEN and CDR2 SYDVKM. The CDR3 length is 14 residues. The CDR3 sequence: CASSPQGRSYEQYF. CDR3 DNA: TGTGCCAGCAGCCCACAGGGGCGGTCCTACGAGCAGTACTTC.

This rearrangement joins TRBV6-5 to TRBJ1-5, with D maybe TRBD1 (5 bases). Germline V gene lookup returns CDR1 MNHEY and CDR2 SVGAGI. Trimming removed 5 bases from V and 7 bases from J, with 15 bases in between. CDR3 length: 14 residues. CDR3 sequence reads: CASSASVRAQPQHF. Written as DNA, the CDR3 is TGTGCCAGCAGTGCCTCGGTCAGGGCCCAGCCCCAGCATTTT.

This clonotype was counted only a few times. The rearrangement joins TRBV5-1 to TRBJ2-2; 14 bases line up with TRBD2. With V trimmed by 4 bases and J by 10 bases, 15 bases remained unmatched. From germline, CDR1 is SGHRS and CDR2 YFSETQ. This CDR3 has 18 amino acids. The DNA for the CDR3 is TGCGCCAGCAGCCCCTTGACTAGCGGGGGGGCTCATCTCGCGGAGCTGTTTTTT. It specifies CASSPLTSGGAHLAELFF.

This clonotype was counted at least ten times. Germline and junction disagree at one end, which may indicate a read error. This sequence joins TRBV5-1 and TRBJ2-2; 11 positions agree with TRBD2. From germline, CDR1 is SGHRS and CDR2 YFSETQ. The CDR3 length is 16 residues. This CDR3 reads CASSPGTSGNTGELFF. The CDR3 DNA is TGTGCCAGCAGCCCGGGGACTAGCGGAAACACCGGGGAGCTGTTTTTT.

This clonotype was detected a few times. This rearrangement joins TRBV6-2 or TRBV6-3 to TRBJ1-6; a possible D gene is TRBD1 (6 bases). Germline-derived CDR1 and CDR2 are MNHEY and SVGEGT. The CDR3 is 13 amino acids. This CDR3 is CAAGERGNSPLHF. The CDR3 DNA is TGTGCAGCCGGAGAAAGGGGGAATTCACCCCTCCACTTT.

The chain uses TRBV15 and TRBJ1-5; TRBD1 aligns across 7 bases. J was trimmed by 6 bases and V by 7 bases; bases with no gene match: 12. This CDR3 is 15 amino acids long. In germline, CDR1 is LNHNV, CDR2 YYDKDF (reference sequence). DNA of the CDR3: TGTGCCACCAACAAGAAAGGGGGCTCCCTTCAGCCCCAGCATTTT. Its protein is CATNKKGGSLQPQHF.

In this sample, this clonotype turned up once. The chain uses TRBV29-1 and TRBJ2-3; 8 bases align to TRBD2. The CDR3 runs 15 residues. J was trimmed by 0 bases and V by 4 bases; bases with no gene match: 6. From germline, CDR1 is SQVTM and CDR2 ANQGSEA. This CDR3 is CSVGPASGSTDTQYF. The CDR3 coding sequence is TGCAGCGTTGGCCCCGCTAGCGGGAGCACAGATACGCAGTATTTT.

The J gene is TRBJ2-2, the V gene TRBV7-7; TRBD1 might be the D (6 bases). Trimming removed 5 bases at V and 6 bases at J, with 10 bases between. CDR1 and CDR2 (germline): SSHAT, FNYEAQ (reference sequence). The CDR3 totals 13 residues. The CDR3 region is CASSLYRAGELFF. In DNA form, the CDR3 reads TGTGCCAGCAGCCTGTACAGGGCCGGGGAGCTGTTTTTT.

Ten or more counts support this clonotype. The chain couples TRBV20-1 to TRBJ2-7; no clear D. The V end was cut by 6 bases, the J end by 6 bases, with 21 bases between. Germline V gene sequence: CDR1 DFQATT, CDR2 SNEGSKA (reference sequence). CDR3 length equals 14 residues. As DNA, the CDR3 is TGCAGTGCCCACGGACGCACGACCCCCGCCGAGCAGTACTTC. Translating it yields CSAHGRTTPAEQYF.

There are a few counts of this clonotype. V usage is TRBV9 and J usage is TRBJ1-1; D gene unclear. V shed 3 bases and J shed 6 bases, with 9 bases lying between them. This CDR3 contains 12 residues. The V gene's germline CDR1 is SGDLS and CDR2 YYNGEE. CDR3 sequence: CASSEGRSEAFF. The CDR3 nucleotides read TGTGCCAGCAGCGAGGGCCGATCTGAAGCTTTCTTT. The full variable domain, in which reference TRBV9 and TRBJ1-1 provide the parts outside the CDR3, is DSGVTQTPKHLITATGQRVTLRCSPRSGDLSVYWYQQSLDQGLQFLIQYYNGEERAKGNILERFSAQQFPDLHSELNLSSLELGDSALYFCASSEGRSEAFFGQGTRLTVV.